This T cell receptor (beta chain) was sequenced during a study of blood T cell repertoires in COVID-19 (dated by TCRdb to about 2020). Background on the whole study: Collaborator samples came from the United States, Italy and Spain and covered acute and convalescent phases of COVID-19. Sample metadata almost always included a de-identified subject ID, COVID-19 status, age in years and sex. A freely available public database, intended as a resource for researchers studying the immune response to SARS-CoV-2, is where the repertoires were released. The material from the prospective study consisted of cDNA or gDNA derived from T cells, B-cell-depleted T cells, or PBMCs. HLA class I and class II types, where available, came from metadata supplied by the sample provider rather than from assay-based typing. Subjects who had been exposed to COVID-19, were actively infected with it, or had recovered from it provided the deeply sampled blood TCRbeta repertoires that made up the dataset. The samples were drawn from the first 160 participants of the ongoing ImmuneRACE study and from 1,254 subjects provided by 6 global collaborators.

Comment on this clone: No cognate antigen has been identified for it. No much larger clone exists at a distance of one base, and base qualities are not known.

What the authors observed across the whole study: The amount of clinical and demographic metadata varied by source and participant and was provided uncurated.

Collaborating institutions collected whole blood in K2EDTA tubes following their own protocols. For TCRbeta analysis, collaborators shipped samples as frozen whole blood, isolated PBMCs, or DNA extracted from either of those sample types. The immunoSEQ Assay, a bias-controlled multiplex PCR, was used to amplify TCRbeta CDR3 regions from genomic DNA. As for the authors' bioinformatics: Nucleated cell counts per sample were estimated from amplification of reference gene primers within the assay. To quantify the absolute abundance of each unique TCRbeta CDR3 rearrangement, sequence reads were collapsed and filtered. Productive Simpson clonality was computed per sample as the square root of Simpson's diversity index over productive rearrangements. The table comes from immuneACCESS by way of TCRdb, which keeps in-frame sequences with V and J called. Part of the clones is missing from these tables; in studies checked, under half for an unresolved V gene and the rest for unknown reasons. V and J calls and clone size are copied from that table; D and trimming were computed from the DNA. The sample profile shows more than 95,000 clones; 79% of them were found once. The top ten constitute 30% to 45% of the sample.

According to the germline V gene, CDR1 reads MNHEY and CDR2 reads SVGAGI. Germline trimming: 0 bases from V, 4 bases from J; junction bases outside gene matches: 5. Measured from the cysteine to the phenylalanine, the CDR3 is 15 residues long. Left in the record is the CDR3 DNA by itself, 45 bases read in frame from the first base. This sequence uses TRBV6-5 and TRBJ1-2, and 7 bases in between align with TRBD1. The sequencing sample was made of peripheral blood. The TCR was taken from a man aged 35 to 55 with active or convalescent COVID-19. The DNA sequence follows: TGTGCCAGCAGTTACTCGACAGGGACCACCTATGGCTACACCTTC. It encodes CASSYSTGTTYGYTF.